The T cell receptor beta chain described here comes from a study of blood T cell repertoires in COVID-19. Study-wide background: Sources were T cells, B-cell-depleted T cells, or PBMCs; the material itself was cDNA or gDNA.

Some clones are missing from TCRdb's copy, which holds only in-frame ones; the method was immunoSEQ multiplex PCR. The sample has some 70,000 clones, 80% to 95% seen once; the top ten hold roughly 14%. Sequenced sample: peripheral blood. The receptor was derived from a human donor with active COVID-19. The donor label of this sample is uncertain.

The CDR3 sequence is CASSSIGQGRHYGYTF. In DNA, the CDR3 is TGTGCCAGCAGCTCCATCGGACAGGGGAGGCACTATGGCTACACCTTC. V is TRBV11-3 and J is TRBJ1-2, with TRBD1 matching 9 bases. This CDR3 comprises 16 residues. Trimming at V came to 4 bases and at J to 3 bases, leaving 9 bases not matched to a gene. Germline V CDR1 and CDR2: SGHNT, YENEEA.